The present entry profiles one T cell receptor (beta chain) with its context. Other nucleotide sequences from this sample produce the same CDR3. Sequenced by immunoSEQ multiplex PCR; TCRdb stores in-frame clones only, minus some. The repertoire holds roughly 2.2 million clones, with 85% to 95% as singletons. This sample was taken from a study of shared clonotypes between healthy human individuals. V lost 2 bases, J lost 2 bases, and 10 bases lay in between. Germline-derived CDR1 and CDR2 are LNHDA and SQIVND (reference sequence). There are 14 residues in the CDR3. The J gene is TRBJ2-7, the V gene TRBV19, with a possible D match to TRBD2 (5 bases). The specimen sequenced was naive CD4+ T cells from PBMCs. As to subset: CD45RA+ positively selected. This clonotype was obtained from a man aged 18 to 30 in good health. Some clones in this sample may be carry-over from other donors' samples. The CDR3 loop reads CASSISGSPYEQYF. The DNA of the CDR3 is TGTGCCAGTAGTATATCGGGGAGCCCCTACGAGCAGTACTTC.